What follows are 6 T cell receptor beta chains derived from one specimen sequenced in a study of tumor-infiltrating lymphocytes in glioblastoma multiforme. Multiple V-beta primers and a C-beta primer amplified TCRB from RNA. TCRdb processed the multiplex PCR reads anew with MiXCR; each CDR3 protein has one entry. The sample shows 10,000 or so distinct CDR3 sequences, 65% to 75% of them seen only once. Sequencing was performed on brain tumor tissue. These TCRs come from a male donor with glioblastoma.

This clonotype appeared a single time. The gene calls are TRBV6-2 or TRBV6-3 and TRBJ2-1, with 12 bases aligning to TRBD2. Losses at the gene ends were 5 bases for V and 12 bases for J; bases not matched to a gene: 11. Germline V CDR1 and CDR2: MNHEY, SVGEGT. The length of the CDR3 is 15 residues. CDR3 in amino acids: CASSKLAGGPLPQFF. CDR3 sequence (DNA): TGTGCCAGCAGTAAACTAGCGGGAGGACCACTTCCGCAGTTCTTC.

About this clonotype: One junction end disagrees with the germline gene, perhaps due to a read error. In DNA, the CDR3 is TGTGCCAACAGCTTAGAGGAGTGGGACAGTGAGGCTATCTTT. Its protein is CANSLEEWDSEAIF. The genes are TRBV11-1 and TRBJ1-1; TRBD1 matches at 7 bases. The germline V gene has CDR1 SGHAT and CDR2 FQDESV (reference sequence). The CDR3 length is 14 residues.

CDR3 DNA: TGTGCCAGCAGCCCTCGGGGCGGTACGCAGCATTTT. Translating it yields CASSPRGGTQHF. The rearrangement uses TRBV2 and TRBJ2-3, with D possibly being TRBD1 (5 bases). The J call could be wrong; TRBJ1-5 is a better fit for the DNA end. The germline gives CDR1 SNHLY, CDR2 FYNNEI. The CDR3 has 12 amino acids.

The V call is TRBV10-3, the J call TRBJ2-3; unclear D gene. V was shortened by 6 bases and J by 0 bases, with 7 bases between the two germline ends. The CDR3 length is 13 residues. Germline V gene lookup returns CDR1 ENHRY and CDR2 SYGVKD. The CDR3 here is CAISITSTDTQYF. DNA of the CDR3: TGTGCCATCAGCATAACTAGCACAGATACGCAGTATTTT.

This sequence joins TRBV11-2 and TRBJ2-1, with 7 nucleotides matching TRBD2. Germline values: CDR1 SGHAT, CDR2 FQNNGV. The CDR3 is 15 residues long. This CDR3 is CAISLAGGSYNEQFF. The CDR3 DNA sequence: TGTGCAATCAGCTTAGCGGGTGGCTCCTACAATGAGCAGTTCTTC. Combining the CDR3 with reference TRBV11-2 and TRBJ2-1 gives the whole variable domain EAGVAQSPRYKIIEKRQSVAFWCNPISGHATLYWYQQILGQGPKLLIQFQNNGVVDDSQLPKDRFSAERLKGVDSTLKIQPAKLEDSAVYLCAISLAGGSYNEQFFGPGTRLTVL.

Many counts were recorded for this clonotype. This chain links TRBV28 with TRBJ2-1, with 9 bases lining up with TRBD2. Trimming cost V 6 bases and J 6 bases; bases outside gene matches: 9. The germline V gene encodes CDR1 MDHEN and CDR2 SYDVKM. CDR3 size: 15 residues. As DNA, the CDR3 is TGTGCCAGCAGAAGGGTAGCGGGAGCTGGCAATGAGCAGTTCTTC. Translation gives CASRRVAGAGNEQFF. Full variable domain (remainder filled in from reference TRBV28 and TRBJ2-1): DVKVTQSSRYLVKRTGEKVFLECVQDMDHENMFWYRQDPGLGLRLIYFSYDVKMKEKGDIPEGYSVSREKKERFSLILESASTNQTSMYLCASRRVAGAGNEQFFGPGTRLTVL.